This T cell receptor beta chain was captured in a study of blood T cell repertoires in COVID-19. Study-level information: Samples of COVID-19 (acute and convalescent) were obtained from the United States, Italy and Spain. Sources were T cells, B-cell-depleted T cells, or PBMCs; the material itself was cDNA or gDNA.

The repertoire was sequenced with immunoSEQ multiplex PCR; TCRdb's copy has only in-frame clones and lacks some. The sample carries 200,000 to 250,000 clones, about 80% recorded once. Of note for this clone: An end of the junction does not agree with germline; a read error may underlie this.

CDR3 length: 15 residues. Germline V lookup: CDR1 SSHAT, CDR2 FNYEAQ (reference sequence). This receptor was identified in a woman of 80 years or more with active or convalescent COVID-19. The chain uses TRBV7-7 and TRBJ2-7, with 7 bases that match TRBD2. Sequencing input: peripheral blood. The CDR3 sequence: CASSRRRESPYEQYF. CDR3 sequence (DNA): TGTGCTAGCAGCCGAAGGCGGGAGTCCCCCTACGAGCAGTACTTC.